This T cell receptor (beta chain) is drawn from a study of blood T cell repertoires in COVID-19. Study as a whole: There were acute and convalescent COVID-19 samples, and they came from the United States, Italy and Spain. The cDNA or gDNA used as material had been derived from T cells, B-cell-depleted T cells, or PBMCs.

This CDR3 comprises 13 residues. Trimming cost V 6 bases and J 7 bases, with 15 bases left between them. This clone turned up a few times. Original analysis: Estimation of nucleated cell counts was performed using reference gene primer amplification. The method was immunoSEQ multiplex PCR; TCRdb's version includes in-frame clones alone and lacks a portion of them. Clonal size and the V and J genes are those of that table, whereas D and trimming came from the DNA. The sample lists about 86,000 clones, approximately 83% occurring once. The V gene is TRBV12-3 or TRBV12-4, the J gene TRBJ1-2; no definite D call. The receptor was isolated from a woman aged 80 or older with active or convalescent COVID-19. The source material was peripheral blood. The CDR3 here is CASSPGSHTGYTF. The CDR3 DNA sequence: TGTGCCAGCAGCCCCGGGTCCCACACTGGCTACACCTTC.